This TCR beta chain was sequenced for a study of early T cells in non-severe SARS-CoV-2 infection. The TCR library protocol attached unique molecular identifiers to the individual cDNA molecules. MiXCR, run by TCRdb on the 5' RACE reads, gives a single entry per CDR3 protein. The sample includes approximately 66,000 distinct CDR3 sequences, approximately 13% of them seen just once. The sample holds a few counts of this clonotype. The germline gives CDR1 SGDLS, CDR2 YYNGEE. This CDR3 has 14 residues. V dropped 1 base and J dropped 1 base, with 8 bases sitting between them. The sample taken for sequencing was whole blood. This rearrangement joins TRBV9 to TRBJ1-1; D uncertain. The TCR originated in an adult who was a healthcare worker with PCR-confirmed SARS-CoV-2 infection or an uninfected control (not recorded which). In DNA form, the CDR3 reads TGTGCCAGCAGCGTATATAGCAGGAACACTGAAGCTTTCTTT. Protein product: CASSVYSRNTEAFF.